This is a list of T cell receptor beta chains from one sample in a study of T cell responses to AZD1222 COVID-19 vaccine. This table comes from immunoSEQ multiplex PCR, and its TCRdb copy is limited to in-frame clones, with some not included. The sample carries 85,000 to 100,000 clones, 60% to 80% recorded once. Sequencing used peripheral blood, obtained on day 0 of AZD1222 vaccination. These receptors all stem from an adult in good health. The CDR3 runs from the conserved cysteine through the conserved F or W. A D gene is named only where the DNA matches it firmly. Clone size appears in some rows only: once, few, many, or a class for an expanded clone.

TRBJ2-3,TRBV18,NA,NA,TGTGCCAGCTCACCACAGCCTAGCACTAGCACAGATACGCAGTATTTT,CASSPQPSTSTDTQYF
TRBJ1-2,TRBV10-2,NA,TRBD1,TGCGCCAGCCTAATCATAACAGGGGGCAACGGTGGCTACACCTTC,CASLIITGGNGGYTF
TRBJ2-7,TRBV5-6,NA,NA,TGTGCCAGCAGCTTGGCCCCTCTTGATTCCTACGAGCAGTACTTC,CASSLAPLDSYEQYF
TRBJ2-5,TRBV6-5,NA,TRBD2,TGTGCCACAAGACTAGCGGGAACGGAGACCCAGTACTTC,CATRLAGTETQYF
TRBJ1-2,TRBV29-1,NA,TRBD1,TGCAGCGCTATATCAGGGGGTGATTATGGCTACACCTTC,CSAISGGDYGYTF
TRBJ1-1,TRBV5-6,NA,NA,TGTGCCAGCAGCGGAATTATGGGGAACACTGAAGCTTTCTTT,CASSGIMGNTEAFF
TRBJ2-7,TRBV18,NA,TRBD2,TGTGCCAGCTCACCATTAGCGGGGAGCTACGAGCAGTACTTC,CASSPLAGSYEQYF
TRBJ2-7,TRBV7-2,NA,TRBD1,TGTGCCAGCAGCTTAGACCGGACAGGGGGCGCCTCCTACGAGCAGTACTTC,CASSLDRTGGASYEQYF
TRBJ2-5,TRBV27,NA,TRBD1,TGTGCCAGCAGTTCGCAGGGGGTGGGAGAGACCCAGTACTTC,CASSSQGVGETQYF
TRBJ2-2,TRBV18,NA,NA,TGTGCCAGCTCATTTTTCTCCACACACACCGGGGAGCTGTTTTTT,CASSFFSTHTGELFF
TRBJ1-1,TRBV5-1,NA,NA,TGCGCCAGCAGCTATCGTGCCTCGAACACTGAAGCTTTCTTT,CASSYRASNTEAFF
TRBJ1-1,TRBV30,NA,TRBD1,TGTGCCTGGGCTAATTACAGGGGGCTTAACACTGAAGCTTTCTTT,CAWANYRGLNTEAFF
TRBJ2-1,TRBV6-5,NA,NA,TGTGCCAGCACCTCTCGAGGGGGAGGCGAGCAGTTCTTC,CASTSRGGGEQFF
TRBJ1-2,TRBV30,once,NA,TGTGCCTGGGTTAGGATGACGGGGTATGGCTACACCTTC,CAWVRMTGYGYTF
TRBJ2-7,TRBV11-2,NA,NA,TGTGCCAGCAGCGCCCACTCCTACGAGCAGTACTTC,CASSAHSYEQYF
TRBJ1-5,TRBV7-2,few,NA,TGTGCCAGCAGCCCCAGACTCAATCAGCCCCAGCATTTT,CASSPRLNQPQHF
TRBJ2-1,TRBV12-3/TRBV12-4,NA,NA,TGTGCCAGCAGTTCAATTTGGGACTCCGCGTTCTTC,CASSSIWDSAFF
TRBJ1-4,TRBV27,NA,NA,TGTGCCAGCAGTTTAGGCAGGCTAAATGAAAAACTGTTTTTT,CASSLGRLNEKLFF
TRBJ2-7,TRBV12-3/TRBV12-4,NA,TRBD2,TGTGCCAGCAGTGGACTAGCCTACGAGCAGTACTTC,CASSGLAYEQYF
TRBJ2-1,TRBV3-1/TRBV3-2,NA,NA,TGTGCCAGCAGCCAAGAAGGCGATGAGCAGTTCTTC,CASSQEGDEQFF
TRBJ2-3,TRBV6-4,once,NA,TGTGCCAGCAGTGACTCGAGGGGAGATACGCAGTATTTT,CASSDSRGDTQYF
TRBJ2-1,TRBV28,NA,TRBD1,TGTGCCAGCAGTTTCCCCCTCTTTAAGGGGGCTCGTGAGGGCCACAATGAGCAGTTCTTC,CASSFPLFKGAREGHNEQFF
TRBJ1-1,TRBV5-8,NA,NA,TGTGCCAGCACCTTTCGGGCAGGGCTTCCGTTTTGGGCGACTGAAGCTTTCTTT,CASTFRAGLPFWATEAFF
TRBJ2-2,TRBV4-2,few,NA,TGTGCCAGCAGCCAAGATCTGTTGAGGGCGACCGGGGAGCTGTTTTTT,CASSQDLLRATGELFF
TRBJ2-2,TRBV5-1,few,NA,TGCGCCAGCAGCTTGGACAACACCGGGGAGCTGTTTTTT,CASSLDNTGELFF
TRBJ2-1,TRBV24-1,once,NA,TGTGCCACCAGTGTAGGGCAGAAATACAATGAGCAGTTCTTC,CATSVGQKYNEQFF
TRBJ2-7,TRBV7-9,NA,NA,TGTGCCAGCAGACCCACAGGGACAAGTGCCCACGAGCAGTACTTC,CASRPTGTSAHEQYF
TRBJ2-1,TRBV19,NA,NA,TGTGCCAGTAGTATTGGTACCTACAATGAGCAGTTCTTC,CASSIGTYNEQFF
TRBJ1-2,TRBV6-5,NA,NA,TGTGCCAGCAGTTACACCGTCACTAACTATGGCTACACCTTC,CASSYTVTNYGYTF
TRBJ1-3,TRBV11-2,NA,NA,TGTGCCAGCAGCTTATTGGGGCCTGGAAACACCATATATTTT,CASSLLGPGNTIYF
TRBJ2-1,TRBV28,once,NA,TGTGCCAGCAGTTTAGGCTACAATGAGCAGTTCTTC,CASSLGYNEQFF
TRBJ2-3,TRBV10-3,NA,TRBD2,TGTGCCACCATGTTTGAAGGGAGGGCGGATACGCAGTATTTT,CATMFEGRADTQYF
TRBJ1-1,TRBV6-5,NA,NA,TGTGCCAGCAGTTACTCGATCGACGGTAACACTGAAGCTTTCTTT,CASSYSIDGNTEAFF
TRBJ1-2,TRBV29-1,NA,NA,TGCAGCGTTGCCCCCGGGGCAGACCTTTCTTATGGCTACACCTTC,CSVAPGADLSYGYTF
TRBJ2-1,TRBV5-1,NA,NA,TGCGCCAGCAGCTTCAGCAGCTCCTACAATGAGCAGTTCTTC,CASSFSSSYNEQFF
TRBJ2-7,TRBV5-1,NA,NA,TGCGCCAGCAGCCCGGTCGGGGAAGGGGTTTACGAGCAGTACTTC,CASSPVGEGVYEQYF
TRBJ1-6,TRBV9,NA,TRBD1,TGTGCCAGCAGCTCGGGACAGGGAACATCAAATTCACCCCTCCACTTT,CASSSGQGTSNSPLHF
TRBJ2-7,TRBV19,NA,NA,TGTGCCAGTACCGCGGCACTAGGGAGAGGTGGGAGCTCCTACGAGCAGTACTTC,CASTAALGRGGSSYEQYF
TRBJ2-2,TRBV7-9,medium-sized,TRBD2,TGTGCCAGCAGCGGAGCTAGCGGGAGCGAGGGCGGGGAGCTGTTTTTT,CASSGASGSEGGELFF
TRBJ1-6,TRBV28,NA,TRBD1,TGTGCCAGCAGTCCCGGGGACAGGGAGTCACCCCTCCACTTT,CASSPGDRESPLHF
TRBJ2-5,TRBV24-1,NA,NA,TGTGCCACCAGTGAGCAAGAGACCCAGTACTTC,CATSEQETQYF
TRBJ1-2,TRBV7-8,NA,NA,TGTGCCAGCAGCTTAGGAAGGGGGGACTATGGCTACACCTTC,CASSLGRGDYGYTF
TRBJ1-2,TRBV28,NA,TRBD1,TGTGCCAGCACCACCTCGAGGGGGCTCTATGGCTACACCTTC,CASTTSRGLYGYTF
TRBJ1-2,TRBV7-2,NA,TRBD1,TGTGCCAGCAGCCCGGGACAGGGGAACTATGGCTACACCTTC,CASSPGQGNYGYTF
TRBJ2-6,TRBV5-6,once,NA,TGTGCCAGCAGCTTGATCTCTGGGGCCAACGTCCTGACTTTC,CASSLISGANVLTF
TRBJ2-5,TRBV29-1,NA,TRBD2,TGCAGCGTCCGCGGGAGCGTGGCAGGGGAGACCCAGTACTTC,CSVRGSVAGETQYF
TRBJ2-2,TRBV6-1,NA,TRBD1,TGTGCCAGCAGTGAGATGCAGGGGGCGGCCGGGGAGCTGTTTTTT,CASSEMQGAAGELFF
TRBJ2-5,TRBV3-1/TRBV3-2,NA,TRBD2,TGTGCCAGCAGCGCGGGGGAAGAGACCCAGTACTTC,CASSAGEETQYF
TRBJ2-1,TRBV24-1,NA,TRBD1,TGTGCCACCAGTGAACACGGACAGGGAATGGGAAATGAGCAGTTCTTC,CATSEHGQGMGNEQFF
TRBJ2-2,TRBV7-8,NA,NA,TGTGCCAGCAGCCCTGGGGTAGCCGGCGGGGAGCTGTTTTTT,CASSPGVAGGELFF
TRBJ1-1,TRBV19,few,NA,TGTGCCAGTAGTATAATTGGGGACAAAAACACTGAAGCTTTCTTT,CASSIIGDKNTEAFF
TRBJ2-7,TRBV19,NA,NA,TGTGCCAGTAGTATAAGACGGAGCTACGAGCAGTACTTC,CASSIRRSYEQYF